These T cell receptor beta chains were read from a single sample in a study of blood T cell repertoires in COVID-19. Method: immunoSEQ multiplex PCR; TCRdb's copy keeps in-frame clones and lacks some. Of about 52,000 clones listed, 85% to 90% are singletons. Sequencing was done on a sample of peripheral blood. Receptor source: a man in his 70s with acute or convalescent COVID-19. Both conserved end residues are part of each CDR3. D genes are given only for firm matches. A row's size may be missing; if present it is once, few, many or a size class.

clone size: NA; J gene: TRBJ2-3; D gene: TRBD1; V gene: TRBV7-2; CDR3 DNA: TGTGCCAGCAGGGCGGGACAGGGGGCCGCAGATACGCAGTATTTT; CDR3 protein: CASRAGQGAADTQYF
clone size: once; J gene: TRBJ2-7; D gene: NA; V gene: TRBV24-1; CDR3 DNA: TGTGCCACCAGTGATCTATTCTCCTACGAGCAGTACTTC; CDR3 protein: CATSDLFSYEQYF
clone size: NA; J gene: TRBJ2-6; D gene: NA; V gene: TRBV3-1/TRBV3-2; CDR3 DNA: TGTGCCAGCAGCCAAGCTGCTGGGGCCAACGTCCTGACTTTC; CDR3 protein: CASSQAAGANVLTF
clone size: NA; J gene: TRBJ1-6; D gene: TRBD1; V gene: TRBV5-1; CDR3 DNA: TGCGCCAGCAGCTTGGTTACAGGGGGCCTGAATTCACCCCTCCACTTT; CDR3 protein: CASSLVTGGLNSPLHF
clone size: NA; J gene: TRBJ1-2; D gene: TRBD1; V gene: TRBV6-2/TRBV6-3; CDR3 DNA: TGTGCCAGCAGTCAGACCGGGACAGGGAACTATGGCTACACCTTC; CDR3 protein: CASSQTGTGNYGYTF
clone size: few; J gene: TRBJ2-1; D gene: TRBD2; V gene: TRBV6-5; CDR3 DNA: TGTGCCAGCAGTTACGGCGGGGGGACCTACAATGAGCAGTTCTTC; CDR3 protein: CASSYGGGTYNEQFF
clone size: NA; J gene: TRBJ1-3; D gene: NA; V gene: TRBV7-2; CDR3 DNA: TGTGCCAGCAGCTCAAGGGCGGGGTATGGGTCACCTGGAAACACCATATATTTT; CDR3 protein: CASSSRAGYGSPGNTIYF
clone size: NA; J gene: TRBJ1-3; D gene: NA; V gene: TRBV7-9; CDR3 DNA: TGTGCCAGCAGCTTAACAGGCATCTCTGGAAACACCATATATTTT; CDR3 protein: CASSLTGISGNTIYF
clone size: few; J gene: TRBJ1-5; D gene: NA; V gene: TRBV7-8; CDR3 DNA: TGTGCCAGCAGCTCGGACGGGGTGCATCAGCCCCAGCATTTT; CDR3 protein: CASSSDGVHQPQHF
clone size: NA; J gene: TRBJ2-2; D gene: NA; V gene: TRBV28; CDR3 DNA: TGTGCCAGCAGTTTGAGCGGAGCGAACACCGGGGAGCTGTTTTTT; CDR3 protein: CASSLSGANTGELFF
clone size: NA; J gene: TRBJ1-1; D gene: NA; V gene: TRBV5-1; CDR3 DNA: TGCGCCAGCAGCTCCGAGGGGGATTTTGAAGCTTTCTTT; CDR3 protein: CASSSEGDFEAFF